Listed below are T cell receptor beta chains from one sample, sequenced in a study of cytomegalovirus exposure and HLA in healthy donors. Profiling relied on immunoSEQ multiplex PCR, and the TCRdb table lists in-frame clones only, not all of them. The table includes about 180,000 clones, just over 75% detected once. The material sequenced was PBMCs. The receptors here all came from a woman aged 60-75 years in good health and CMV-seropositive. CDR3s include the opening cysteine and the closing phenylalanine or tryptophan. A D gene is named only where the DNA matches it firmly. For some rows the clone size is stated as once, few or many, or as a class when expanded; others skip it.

cdr3_aa: CASSLTIQETQYF
cdr3_nt: TGTGCCAGCAGCTTGACAATCCAAGAGACCCAGTACTTC
v_call: TRBV7-9
clone_size: .
j_call: TRBJ2-5
d_call: .
cdr3_length: 13

cdr3_aa: CASSFDRVPYNEQFF
cdr3_nt: TGTGCCAGCAGCTTTGACAGGGTACCCTACAATGAGCAGTTCTTC
v_call: TRBV7-2
clone_size: .
j_call: TRBJ2-1
d_call: TRBD1
cdr3_length: 15

cdr3_aa: CAWSVNRVANYGYTF
cdr3_nt: TGTGCCTGGAGTGTGAACAGGGTGGCGAACTATGGCTACACCTTC
v_call: TRBV30
clone_size: .
j_call: TRBJ1-2
d_call: .
cdr3_length: 15

cdr3_aa: CASSLTENTEAFF
cdr3_nt: TGTGCCAGCAGTCTGACAGAGAACACTGAAGCTTTCTTT
v_call: TRBV6-6
clone_size: .
j_call: TRBJ1-1
d_call: .
cdr3_length: 13

cdr3_aa: CASSYTGGTKNTEAFF
cdr3_nt: TGTGCCAGCAGTTACACAGGGGGCACGAAAAACACTGAAGCTTTCTTT
v_call: TRBV6-6
clone_size: .
j_call: TRBJ1-1
d_call: TRBD1
cdr3_length: 16

cdr3_aa: CASSRQGARDGYTF
cdr3_nt: TGTGCCAGCAGCCGACAGGGGGCGCGGGATGGCTACACCTTC
v_call: TRBV7-3
clone_size: .
j_call: TRBJ1-2
d_call: TRBD1
cdr3_length: 14

cdr3_aa: CASSEGWTEAFF
cdr3_nt: TGTGCCAGTTCGGAGGGTTGGACTGAAGCTTTCTTT
v_call: TRBV19
clone_size: .
j_call: TRBJ1-1
d_call: .
cdr3_length: 12

cdr3_aa: CASSLGAFGTSGKGGEFF
cdr3_nt: TGCGCCAGCAGCTTGGGGGCCTTTGGGACTAGCGGGAAGGGGGGGGAGTTCTTC
v_call: TRBV5-1
clone_size: few
j_call: TRBJ2-1
d_call: TRBD2
cdr3_length: 18

cdr3_aa: CASSVGMGAQETQYF
cdr3_nt: TGCGCCAGCAGCGTCGGGATGGGGGCCCAAGAGACCCAGTACTTC
v_call: TRBV5-1
clone_size: .
j_call: TRBJ2-5
d_call: .
cdr3_length: 15

cdr3_aa: CASSLNRGIGTDTQYF
cdr3_nt: TGTGCCAGCAGCTTAAACCGAGGGATTGGCACAGATACGCAGTATTTT
v_call: TRBV5-4
clone_size: .
j_call: TRBJ2-3
d_call: .
cdr3_length: 16

cdr3_aa: CASSLLGCQFF
cdr3_nt: TGTGCCAGCAGCTTACTAGGATGTCAGTTCTTC
v_call: TRBV7-9
clone_size: few
j_call: TRBJ2-1
d_call: .
cdr3_length: 11

cdr3_aa: CASSLGGKTTGNTIYF
cdr3_nt: TGCGCCAGCTCCCTGGGGGGGAAGACGACTGGAAACACCATATATTTT
v_call: TRBV5-1
clone_size: .
j_call: TRBJ1-3
d_call: .
cdr3_length: 16

cdr3_aa: CASSPLTPYNEQFF
cdr3_nt: TGTGCCAGCAGCCCACTGACACCATACAATGAGCAGTTCTTC
v_call: TRBV9
clone_size: few
j_call: TRBJ2-1
d_call: .
cdr3_length: 14

cdr3_aa: CASSLVLAGVADTQYF
cdr3_nt: TGCGCCAGCAGCTTGGTCCTTGCGGGAGTCGCAGATACGCAGTATTTT
v_call: TRBV5-1
clone_size: .
j_call: TRBJ2-3
d_call: TRBD2
cdr3_length: 16

cdr3_aa: CASSATGGYEQYF
cdr3_nt: TGTGCCAGCAGCGCGACAGGGGGCTACGAGCAGTACTTC
v_call: TRBV7-3
clone_size: .
j_call: TRBJ2-7
d_call: TRBD1
cdr3_length: 13

cdr3_aa: CASSPKGYGQGVNEQYF
cdr3_nt: TGTGCCAGTAGCCCTAAGGGGTATGGGCAGGGGGTGAACGAGCAGTACTTC
v_call: TRBV19
clone_size: few
j_call: TRBJ2-7
d_call: TRBD1
cdr3_length: 17

cdr3_aa: CAISSIGWGRGLNVNTGELFF
cdr3_nt: TGTGCCATCAGCTCTATCGGGTGGGGACGGGGACTTAACGTCAACACCGGGGAGCTGTTTTTT
v_call: TRBV10-3
clone_size: few
j_call: TRBJ2-2
d_call: .
cdr3_length: 21

cdr3_aa: CASSGGPSSTDTQYF
cdr3_nt: TGTGCCAGCTCGGGGGGACCCTCTAGCACAGATACGCAGTATTTT
v_call: TRBV18
clone_size: .
j_call: TRBJ2-3
d_call: .
cdr3_length: 15

cdr3_aa: CASSPGRDSNSPLHF
cdr3_nt: TGTGCCAGCAGCCCAGGGCGGGACAGCAATTCACCCCTCCACTTT
v_call: TRBV4-2
clone_size: few
j_call: TRBJ1-6
d_call: TRBD1
cdr3_length: 15

cdr3_aa: CASSLPPEFNQPQHF
cdr3_nt: TGTGCCAGCAGTTTACCCCCGGAGTTCAATCAGCCCCAGCATTTT
v_call: TRBV28
clone_size: .
j_call: TRBJ1-5
d_call: .
cdr3_length: 15

cdr3_aa: CASSLATGGTEAFF
cdr3_nt: TGCGCCAGCAGCTTGGCCACAGGGGGCACTGAAGCTTTCTTT
v_call: TRBV5-1
clone_size: .
j_call: TRBJ1-1
d_call: TRBD1
cdr3_length: 14

cdr3_aa: CASGEQGAHEQYF
cdr3_nt: TGCGCCAGCGGGGAACAGGGGGCCCACGAGCAGTACTTC
v_call: TRBV5-1
clone_size: .
j_call: TRBJ2-7
d_call: TRBD1
cdr3_length: 13

cdr3_aa: CASSFQGLKSYEQYF
cdr3_nt: TGTGCCAGCAGTTTTCAGGGGTTGAAGTCCTACGAGCAGTACTTC
v_call: TRBV28
clone_size: .
j_call: TRBJ2-7
d_call: .
cdr3_length: 15

cdr3_aa: CASNIPDEGISYNEQFF
cdr3_nt: TGTGCCAGCAACATCCCCGACGAGGGTATCTCCTACAATGAGCAGTTCTTC
v_call: TRBV28
clone_size: .
j_call: TRBJ2-1
d_call: .
cdr3_length: 17

cdr3_aa: CASSSSGQGISPLHF
cdr3_nt: TGTGCCAGCAGCTCCTCGGGACAGGGGATTTCACCCCTCCACTTT
v_call: TRBV7-2
clone_size: .
j_call: TRBJ1-6
d_call: TRBD1
cdr3_length: 15

cdr3_aa: CAWNVTPNGGSPLHF
cdr3_nt: TGTGCCTGGAATGTTACCCCGAATGGAGGGTCACCCCTCCACTTT
v_call: TRBV30
clone_size: .
j_call: TRBJ1-6
d_call: .
cdr3_length: 15

cdr3_aa: CASRGQGGNQPQHF
cdr3_nt: TGTGCCAGCAGGGGACAGGGTGGGAATCAGCCCCAGCATTTT
v_call: TRBV27
clone_size: .
j_call: TRBJ1-5
d_call: TRBD1
cdr3_length: 14

cdr3_aa: CASSGAGQIYEQYF
cdr3_nt: TGTGCCAGCAGTGGGGCAGGGCAGATCTACGAGCAGTACTTC
v_call: TRBV6-1
clone_size: .
j_call: TRBJ2-7
d_call: .
cdr3_length: 14

cdr3_aa: CAWSSTGDRGRTKNIQYF
cdr3_nt: TGTGCCTGGAGTTCGACTGGGGACAGGGGGCGGACCAAAAACATTCAGTACTTC
v_call: TRBV30
clone_size: .
j_call: TRBJ2-4
d_call: TRBD1
cdr3_length: 18